The 2 T cell receptor beta chains below were found in one sample sequenced in a study of T cell repertoires in cytomegalovirus infection (dated by TCRdb to the late 2010s). The instrument given in TCRdb is Illumina HiSeq 1500. TCRdb passed the public sequencing reads through fastp at Q25 and MiXCR, retaining productive beta sequences. Entries are consolidated by CDR3 protein sequence, retaining the most common genes and DNA. The sample profile shows about 140,000 distinct CDR3 sequences; about 6.3% of them were found once. Under 20% of the sample is in the top ten clones. Input material: PBMCs. All receptors come from a human donor in good health (CMV status not recorded). Some clones in this sample may be carry-over from other donors' samples.

The genes are TRBV7-9 and TRBJ1-2; the D gene is possibly TRBD1 (6 bases). Trimming shortened V by 6 bases and J by 8 bases, and 16 bases separated the two germline ends. Per the germline V gene, CDR1 is SEHNR and CDR2 is FQNEAQ (reference sequence). This CDR3 is built from 13 residues. CDR3 coding DNA: TGTGCCAGCAGTTTGGACAGTCTGGGAGGCTACACCTTC. It encodes CASSLDSLGGYTF.

This clonotype has ten or more counts. The chain has TRBV2 and TRBJ1-1; D is possibly TRBD1 (6 bases). The V and J ends lost 6 bases and 0 bases respectively, with 8 bases between them. The CDR3 length is 13 residues. Germline loops: CDR1 SNHLY, CDR2 FYNNEI. The CDR3 reads CASRGHLNTEAFF. CDR3 DNA sequence: TGTGCCAGCAGGGGACACTTGAACACTGAAGCTTTCTTT.